This T cell receptor (beta chain) is drawn from a study of CD8 T cells in Susac syndrome. Germline V gene lookup returns CDR1 DFQATT and CDR2 SNEGSKA (reference sequence). CDR3 length equals 14 residues. The V end was cut by 6 bases, the J end by 5 bases, with 20 bases between. RNA totalling roughly 0.45 to 1 ug underwent reverse transcription with random hexamers. TCRdb fed the immunoSEQ multiplex PCR reads into MiXCR, producing one record per CDR3 protein. The sample has some 160,000 distinct CDR3 sequences, roughly 96% seen once. Sequenced input: CD8+ T cells from PBMCs. The source is a human donor with multiple sclerosis. The genes are TRBV20-1 and TRBJ2-7; D gene uncertain. CDR3 DNA sequence: TGCAGTGCACAGTCGACTGAAGTCACCGACGAGCAGTACTTC. Amino acids: CSAQSTEVTDEQYF.